This TCR beta chain was sequenced for a study of radiation and T cells in renal cell carcinoma (dated by TCRdb to the early 2020s). For context, the study as a whole: In total, 50 or so samples, comprising approximately 25 tumors and roughly 27 peripheral blood samples, were subjected to TCR beta sequencing. Across all 53 samples, 4,000,000 or so unique CDR3 nucleotide sequences encoding 2,658,974 unique CDR3 amino acid sequences were identified. Broader findings and caveats from the paper: Because the trial had a single-armed design, the trial could not examine how radiation dose or scheduling affected the TCR repertoire. Because only small tumor regions of 0.8 to 1 g were available, the study did not capture intratumoral heterogeneity. Compared with control tumors, irradiated tumors had a greater number of dominant CDR3 motifs, and those motifs took up a bigger portion of the repertoire. TCR clonality was higher in irradiated tumors than in controls, as the top 100 clonotypes made up an average of about 54% of the repertoire in irradiated tumors compared with around 40% in nephrectomy-only tumors.

TCR beta libraries were generated from genomic DNA with the immunoSEQ kit, following the manufacturer's recommendations. Library preparation used a first multiplex PCR with proprietary primers, then a second PCR adding unique barcodes, with bead cleanups after each round. A positive control reaction and a negative control reaction, both provided in the kit, were run with every batch of samples. The final libraries underwent checking on an Agilent 4200 TapeStation D1000 ScreenTape, volumetric pooling, and quantification by qPCR. Sequencing was performed on an Illumina NextSeq500 with a MidOutput 150-cycle cartridge, and 156 Read1 and 15 Index1 cycles were run with kit custom primers. The pooled library was loaded at roughly 1 pM, with an approximately 21% PhiX control spiked in. The paper's processing steps were these. The vendor-processed data were analyzed in R, and a clonotype was defined as all T cells that share the same CDR3 nucleotide sequence. For clone abundance analyses, frequencies were normalized to the 10,000 most abundant clones in each sample. Public T cell clones, which averaged fewer than five per sample, were excluded before analysis. Dominant motif analysis used ImmunoMap with the PAM10 matrix, gap penalty 30 and homology threshold 0.3; motifs with cumulative frequency at least 0.01 counted as dominant. Here the immuneACCESS table is served through TCRdb, limited to in-frame sequences with V and J called. Missing clones are a known gap in these copies; in checked studies unresolved V genes cover under half, and the rest lacks a known reason. The DNA gave D and trimming, while V, J and clone size come from that table. The sample data list 13,000 to 15,000 clones, and approximately 50% of these were observed just once. Under 15% of the sample is taken by the ten largest.

The time point label corresponds to: tumor resected at nephrectomy. This specimen's treatment or condition label, interpreted: treatment-naive control, cytoreductive nephrectomy. For controls, tumors were taken from treatment-naive renal cell carcinoma patients who had cytoreductive nephrectomy with no radiation beforehand. Every patient's renal cell carcinoma showed clear cell pathology. The control tumors sequenced for TCR were resected between 2011 and 2014 from approximately twelve males and several females whose median age was around 61 years (range about 35 to 85). Tumors were dissociated mechanically, digested with collagenase/hyaluronidase at 37 degrees C, processed in gentleMACS C tubes, and stored in liquid nitrogen. The QIAamp DNA Blood Mini Kit (Qiagen) was used to prepare genomic DNA for TCR sequencing. The analyses included only samples that passed all quality control checks. From cysteine to phenylalanine, the CDR3 is 14 amino acids long. The CDR3 DNA has 42 bases and is translated from base 1. The germline V gene gives CDR1 as ENHRY and CDR2 as SYGVKD. V is cut back by 7 bases and J by 1 base, with 3 bases in the junction unmatched.

For this clone: The antigen it recognizes is unknown. No much larger clonotype is one base removed from it; base qualities were not supplied.

The sequence is built from TRBV10-3 and TRBJ2-2; 7 central bases correspond to TRBD2. The origin of this receptor is a man in his fifties or sixties with renal cell carcinoma. The input for sequencing was tumor tissue, taken from a patient whose treatment was nephrectomy without radiotherapy. The nucleotides are TGTGCCATCAAATCGGGGGGGAACACCGGGGAGCTGTTTTTT. Its protein product is CAIKSGGNTGELFF.